This TCR beta chain is from a study of post-analysis software for immune sequencing data. Looking at the study overall: Relapsing-remitting, secondary progressive and progressive-relapsing multiple sclerosis courses were included.

Trimming took 3 bases from V and 5 from J; bases not matched to a gene: 8. CDR3 length equals 15 residues. Broader study findings: F-measure co-clustering was strong for batch-matched samples. TRBV5-6, TRBV5-1 and TRBV20-1 were among 4 or 5 TRBV segments more frequent in patients than controls.

Remarks on this clonotype: Its cognate antigen is unknown.

Tagging with unique molecular identifiers was a feature of the TCR beta cDNA libraries. Yield was roughly 0.5 million cDNA molecules from approximately 0.91 to 9.4 million T cells. TCRdb passed the PCR reads through MiXCR, listing each CDR3 protein once. The sample contains about 770,000 distinct CDR3 sequences, approximately 44% of which appear only once. This clonotype originated in a girl aged 5 to 17 with multiple sclerosis. The source material was blood. This chain connects TRBV12-3 or TRBV12-4 to TRBJ2-3, with 7 nucleotides matching TRBD1. The CDR3 reads CASSFLEGGGDTQYF. As DNA, the CDR3 is TGTGCCAGCAGTTTTCTAGAAGGGGGCGGAGATACGCAGTATTTT.